The 13 T cell receptor beta chains below come from one sample, sequenced in a study of CD8+ T cells in alopecia areata. Sequencing templates came from extracted RNA that was reverse transcribed into cDNA. Clones were sequenced by immunoSEQ multiplex PCR, and TCRdb holds only the in-frame ones, with some missing. The sample lists around 80,000 clones, 51% occurring once. The sample taken for sequencing was NKG2D-high CD8+ T cells sorted from blood. Receptors were obtained from a human donor with alopecia areata.

This clone was counted between two and nine times. This chain joins TRBV19 and TRBJ2-2; no clear D. Per the germline V gene, CDR1 is LNHDA and CDR2 is SQIVND (reference sequence). Deletions cut 6 bases from V and 3 bases from J, with 14 bases between. The CDR3 length is 15 residues. The CDR3 sequence is CASSLFGYYTGELFF. CDR3 in DNA: TGTGCCAGTAGCCTCTTCGGGTACTACACCGGGGAGCTGTTTTTT.

The V call is TRBV25-1, the J call TRBJ2-1, with a tentative D call TRBD2 (6 bases). Trimming stripped 5 bases from V and 3 bases from J, with 14 bases between. Looked up from germline, CDR1 is MGHDK and CDR2 is SYGVNS. The length of the CDR3 is 15 residues. The CDR3, as DNA: TGTGCCAGCAGTTCGGGGTACGGGGGCTACAATGAGCAGTTCTTC. It specifies CASSSGYGGYNEQFF. The full variable domain, completed using reference TRBV25-1 and TRBJ2-1, is EADIYQTPRYLVIGTGKKITLECSQTMGHDKMYWYQQDPGMELHLIHYSYGVNSTEKGDLSSESTVSRIRTEHFPLTLESARPSHTSQYLCASSSGYGGYNEQFFGPGTRLTVL.

The chain is built from TRBV14 and TRBJ2-5; 13 bases map to TRBD2. Germline V lookup: CDR1 SGHDN, CDR2 FVKESK. V lost 5 bases and J lost 3; bases outside the gene matches: 6. CDR3 length: 16 residues. Here the CDR3 reads CASSSGLAGRKETQYF. The CDR3 DNA follows: TGTGCCAGCAGCTCGGGACTAGCGGGACGGAAAGAGACCCAGTACTTC.

In regard to this clone: Other DNA sequences in the same sample also yield this CDR3. V gene TRBV29-1 combines with J gene TRBJ1-1, with D unclear. V gave up 3 bases and J gave up 0 bases, with 8 bases separating them. The CDR3 spans 13 residues. Germline CDR1 and CDR2: SQVTM and ANQGSEA. Written as DNA, the CDR3 is TGCAGCGTTGAGAGGGCTATGAACACTGAAGCTTTCTTT. Amino acids: CSVERAMNTEAFF.

The chain carries TRBV27 and TRBJ1-1; tentatively, D is TRBD1 (6 bases). The V gene's germline CDR1 is MNHEY and CDR2 SMNVEV (reference sequence). The V end was cut by 5 bases, the J end by 3 bases, with 10 bases between. This CDR3 is 13 amino acids long. The chain's CDR3 is CASSAGGYTEAFF. The DNA for the CDR3 is TGTGCCAGCAGTGCCGGGGGCTACACTGAAGCTTTCTTT.

This clone has a handful of counts. The rearrangement links TRBV21-1 to TRBJ2-7; TRBD1, the D gene given by the table, was not confirmed from the DNA. TRBV21-1 is classified as a pseudogene. This CDR3 has 12 amino acids. The CDR3 loop is CASSKQQDEQYF. CDR3 in DNA: TGTGCCAGCAGCAAACAACAGGACGAGCAGTACTTC.

The chain is built from TRBV27 and TRBJ1-4; TRBD1 might be the D (5 bases). V was shortened by 2 bases and J by 7 bases, with 11 bases between the two germline ends. The CDR3 is made up of 14 amino acids. Looked up from germline, CDR1 is MNHEY and CDR2 is SMNVEV (reference sequence). Here the CDR3 reads CASSLRDWGEKLFF. CDR3 bases: TGTGCCAGCAGTTTACGGGACTGGGGTGAAAAACTGTTTTTT.

The J gene is TRBJ2-7, the V gene TRBV27; a weak D match, TRBD1 (6 bases). The CDR3 totals 15 residues. With 1 base removed from V and 2 bases from J, the gap between germline ends came to 12 bases. In germline, CDR1 is MNHEY, CDR2 SMNVEV (reference sequence). The CDR3 here is CASSLFRGGPYEQYF. Written as DNA, the CDR3 is TGTGCCAGCAGTTTATTCAGGGGCGGACCCTACGAGCAGTACTTC.

The rearrangement links TRBV5-4 to TRBJ1-4; 7 nucleotides match TRBD1. Germline CDR1 reads SGHNT; CDR2 reads YYREEE (reference sequence). Trimming at V came to 4 bases and at J to 8 bases, leaving 8 bases not matched to a gene. There are 14 residues in the CDR3. This CDR3 is CASSIDRVGEKLFF. In DNA, the CDR3 is TGTGCCAGCAGCATCGACAGGGTTGGGGAAAAACTGTTTTTT. The whole variable domain, remainder taken from reference TRBV5-4 and TRBJ1-4, is ETGVTQSPTHLIKTRGQQVTLRCSSQSGHNTVSWYQQALGQGPQFIFQYYREEENGRGNFPPRFSGLQFPNYSSELNVNALELDDSALYLCASSIDRVGEKLFFGSGTQLSVL.

The sample holds a few counts of this clone. This sequence joins TRBV5-1 and TRBJ2-3; D remains unclear. The CDR3 is made up of 14 amino acids. CDR1 SGHRS and CDR2 YFSETQ come from the germline V gene. Trimming removed 2 bases from V and 4 bases from J, with 11 bases in between. The CDR3 coding sequence is TGCGCCAGCAGCTTTGCGGAGAGATCAGATACGCAGTATTTT. It encodes CASSFAERSDTQYF.

This clone came up a few times. The V and J genes are TRBV5-1 and TRBJ2-7, with D possibly being TRBD2 (6 bases). This CDR3 region has 14 residues. Trimming removed 0 bases at V and 5 bases at J, with 12 bases between. Germline-derived CDR1 and CDR2 are SGHRS and YFSETQ. This CDR3 is CASSLEGGLHEQYF. The CDR3 DNA sequence: TGCGCCAGCAGCTTGGAGGGCGGACTACACGAGCAGTACTTC.

CDR3 sequence (DNA): TGCGCCAGCAGCTTGGCCGGGGGAGGTCAGCCCCAGCATTTT. Translated, it gives CASSLAGGGQPQHF. The chain uses TRBV5-1 and TRBJ1-5, with a possible D match to TRBD1 (5 bases). This CDR3 comprises 14 residues. The V end lost 0 bases, the J end lost 6 bases, and 10 bases lay between the germline ends. From germline, CDR1 is SGHRS and CDR2 YFSETQ.

The rearrangement uses TRBV11-3 and TRBJ2-4; 8 bases map to TRBD1. The germline CDR1 and CDR2 sequences are SGHNT and YENEEA. Unmatched junction bases numbered 7, after V lost 1 base and J lost 8 bases. The CDR3 extends over 15 amino acids. The CDR3 protein is CASSLGRGQGDIQYF. The CDR3 DNA follows: TGTGCCAGCAGCTTAGGACGTGGACAGGGAGACATTCAGTACTTC. The full variable domain, completed using reference TRBV11-3 and TRBJ2-4, is EAGVVQSPRYKIIEKKQPVAFWCNPISGHNTLYWYLQNLGQGPELLIRYENEEAVDDSQLPKDRFSAERLKGVDSTLKIQPAELGDSAVYLCASSLGRGQGDIQYFGAGTRLSVL.